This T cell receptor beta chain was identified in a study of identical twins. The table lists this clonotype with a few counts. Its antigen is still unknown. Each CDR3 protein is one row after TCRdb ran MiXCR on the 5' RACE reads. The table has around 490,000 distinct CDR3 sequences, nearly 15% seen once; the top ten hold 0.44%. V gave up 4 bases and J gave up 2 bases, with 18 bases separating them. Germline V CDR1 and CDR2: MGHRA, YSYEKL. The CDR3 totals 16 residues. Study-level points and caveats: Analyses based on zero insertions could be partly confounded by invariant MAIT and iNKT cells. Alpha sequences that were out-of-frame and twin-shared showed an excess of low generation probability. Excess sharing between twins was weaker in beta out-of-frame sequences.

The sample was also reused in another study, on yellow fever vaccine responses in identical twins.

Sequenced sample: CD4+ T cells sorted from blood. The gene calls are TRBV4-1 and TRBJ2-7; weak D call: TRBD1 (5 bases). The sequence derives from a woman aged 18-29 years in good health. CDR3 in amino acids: CASSPIAGQLTYEQYF. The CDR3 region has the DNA TGCGCCAGCAGCCCCATCGCAGGACAACTCACCTACGAGCAGTACTTC.